A single sample gave rise to the 10 T cell receptor beta chains below, sequenced in a study of OX40 agonist ivuxolimab in advanced cancers. The library was built by means of the immunoSEQ multiplex PCR assay. TCRdb provides this immuneACCESS table in a form limited to in-frame rearrangements. Some clones are lacking; in checked studies, under half of them reflect an unresolved V gene, and why the rest are absent is not known. This sample gives 95,000 or so clones in total; around 92% of them show up just once. The ten largest clones add up to roughly 0.5% of the sample. The sequencing here drew on CD4+ or CD8+ T cells sorted from blood, taken in a trial of the OX40 agonist ivuxolimab. Receptors were obtained from an adult with an advanced solid tumor such as melanoma, head and neck, liver or kidney cancer.

This rearrangement joins TRBV11-2 to TRBJ2-1; unclear D gene. Between the trimmed V and J ends, which lost 1 base and 13 bases, there was a span of 11 bases. Per germline, CDR1 SGHAT and CDR2 FQNNGV. The CDR3 consists of 12 residues. CDR3 sequence: CASSLVALGQFF. The CDR3 DNA is TGTGCCAGCAGCTTAGTCGCCCTAGGCCAGTTCTTC.

The CDR3 reads CASSLDLPSYEQYF. CDR3 bases: TGCGCCAGCAGCTTGGATTTACCCTCCTACGAGCAGTACTTC. The chain uses TRBV5-1 and TRBJ2-7; D is ambiguous. CDR3 length equals 14 residues. The V and J ends lost 0 bases and 0 bases respectively, with 7 bases between them. CDR1 and CDR2 from the germline V gene are SGHRS and YFSETQ.

The CDR3 DNA is TGTGCCAGCAGCTTGTTTACTTACAATGAGCAGTTCTTC. As protein: CASSLFTYNEQFF. The chain uses TRBV5-8 and TRBJ2-1; D gene unclear. CDR1 SGHTS and CDR2 YDEGEE come from the germline V gene. The CDR3 covers 13 residues. V lost 1 base, J lost 4 bases, and 6 bases lay in between.

This clone was detected once. The rearrangement joins TRBV5-1 to TRBJ2-5; 9 nucleotides align to TRBD2. The germline V gene encodes CDR1 SGHRS and CDR2 YFSETQ. This CDR3 has 15 amino acids. Trimming took 4 bases from V and 7 from J; bases not matched to a gene: 11. CDR3 nucleotides: TGCGCCAGCAGCCCTAAGACTAGCGGTGCTCTGACCCAGTACTTC. Encoded protein: CASSPKTSGALTQYF. Variable domain in full (rest from reference TRBV5-1 and TRBJ2-5): KAGVTQTPRYLIKTRGQQVTLSCSPISGHRSVSWYQQTPGQGLQFLFEYFSETQRNKGNFPGRFSGRQFSNSRSEMNVSTLELGDSALYLCASSPKTSGALTQYFGPGTRLLVL.

The chain has TRBV30 and TRBJ2-7; D is unresolved. In germline, CDR1 is GTSNPN, CDR2 SVGIG (reference sequence). The CDR3 covers 14 residues. V lost 0 bases, J lost 0 bases, and 9 bases lay in between. The CDR3 is CAWSVNGFSYEQYF. The CDR3 DNA sequence: TGTGCCTGGAGTGTAAACGGGTTCTCCTACGAGCAGTACTTC.

The chain carries TRBV29-1 and TRBJ2-5, with D tentatively TRBD2 (7 bases). The germline V gene has CDR1 SQVTM and CDR2 ANQGSEA. V gave up 1 base and J gave up 2 bases, with 14 bases separating them. The CDR3 contains 15 residues. The CDR3 is CSVEVGGAVQETQYF. The CDR3 DNA reads as TGCAGCGTTGAAGTAGGGGGGGCAGTACAAGAGACCCAGTACTTC.

V and J are TRBV11-2 and TRBJ1-1; TRBD1 aligns across 8 bases. CDR1 is SGHAT and CDR2 is FQNNGV in the germline V gene. The CDR3 has 17 residues. V gave up 2 bases and J gave up 3 bases; unmatched junction bases: 11. Here the CDR3 reads CASSLSLFRGQDTEAFF. CDR3 sequence (DNA): TGTGCCAGCAGCTTATCGCTTTTCAGGGGGCAGGACACTGAAGCTTTCTTT.

The rearrangement links TRBV18 to TRBJ2-7, with TRBD1 as a possible D gene (6 bases). Germline V CDR1 and CDR2: KGHSH, LQKENI. With 3 bases removed from V and 3 bases from J, the gap between germline ends came to 15 bases. This CDR3 comprises 15 residues. In DNA, the CDR3 is TGTGCCAGCTCACCTGGTGGGGGCTCACTCTACGAGCAGTACTTC. Its protein is CASSPGGGSLYEQYF.

V and J are TRBV9 and TRBJ2-7; 11 bases match TRBD2. The length of the CDR3 is 16 residues. Germline loops: CDR1 SGDLS, CDR2 YYNGEE. V trimming: 4 bases; J trimming: 5 bases; junction bases outside the gene matches: 11. The chain's CDR3 is CASSRPLAGGPDEQYF. CDR3 DNA sequence: TGTGCCAGCAGCCGACCTTTAGCGGGGGGGCCAGACGAGCAGTACTTC. Based on the CDR3 plus reference TRBV9 and TRBJ2-7, the full variable domain is DSGVTQTPKHLITATGQRVTLRCSPRSGDLSVYWYQQSLDQGLQFLIQYYNGEERAKGNILERFSAQQFPDLHSELNLSSLELGDSALYFCASSRPLAGGPDEQYFGPGTRLTVT.

For the CDR3, the DNA is TGTGCCAGCAGCTTAAGAACAGGGACGTCCTCTGGAAACACCATATATTTT. It encodes CASSLRTGTSSGNTIYF. V is TRBV7-8 and J is TRBJ1-3, with a weak D call TRBD1 (6 bases). Germline values: CDR1 SGHVS, CDR2 FQNEAQ. The V end was cut by 2 bases, the J end by 0 bases, with 14 bases between. The length of the CDR3 is 17 residues.